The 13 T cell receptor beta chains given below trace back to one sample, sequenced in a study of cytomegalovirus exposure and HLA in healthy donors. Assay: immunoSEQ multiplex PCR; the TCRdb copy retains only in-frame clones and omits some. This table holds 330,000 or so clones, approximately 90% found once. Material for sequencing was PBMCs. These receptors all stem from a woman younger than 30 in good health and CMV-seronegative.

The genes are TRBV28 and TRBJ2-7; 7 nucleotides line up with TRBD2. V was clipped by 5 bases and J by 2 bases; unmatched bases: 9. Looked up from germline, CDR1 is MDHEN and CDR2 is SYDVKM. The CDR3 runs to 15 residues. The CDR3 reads CASSPISSGPYEQYF. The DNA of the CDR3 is TGTGCCAGCAGTCCAATCTCTAGCGGACCCTACGAGCAGTACTTC.

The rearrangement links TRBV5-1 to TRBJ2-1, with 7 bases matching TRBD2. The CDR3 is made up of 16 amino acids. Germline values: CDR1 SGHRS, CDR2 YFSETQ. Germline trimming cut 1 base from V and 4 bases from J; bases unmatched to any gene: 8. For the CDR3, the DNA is TGCGCCAGCAGCTTGCTACCGGCTAGCGGATACAATGAGCAGTTCTTC. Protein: CASSLLPASGYNEQFF.

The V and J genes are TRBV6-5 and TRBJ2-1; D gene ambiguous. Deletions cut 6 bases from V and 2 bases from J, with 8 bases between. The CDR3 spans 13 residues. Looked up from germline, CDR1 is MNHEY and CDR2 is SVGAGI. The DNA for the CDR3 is TGTGCCAGCAGACCGCCGGCCTACAATGAGCAGTTCTTC. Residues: CASRPPAYNEQFF.

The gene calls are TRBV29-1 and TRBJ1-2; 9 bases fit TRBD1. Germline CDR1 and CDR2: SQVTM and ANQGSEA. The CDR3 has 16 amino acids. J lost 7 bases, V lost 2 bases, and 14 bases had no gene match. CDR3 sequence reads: CSVELRTGAFSTGYTF. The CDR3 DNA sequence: TGCAGCGTTGAACTGAGGACAGGGGCCTTCTCGACTGGCTACACCTTC.

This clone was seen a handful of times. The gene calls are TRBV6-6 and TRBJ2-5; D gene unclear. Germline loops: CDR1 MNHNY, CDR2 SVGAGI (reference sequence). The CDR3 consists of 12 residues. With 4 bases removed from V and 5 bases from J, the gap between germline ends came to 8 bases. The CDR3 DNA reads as TGTGCCAGCAGTTCCCGAGAGGAGACCCAGTACTTC. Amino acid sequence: CASSSREETQYF.

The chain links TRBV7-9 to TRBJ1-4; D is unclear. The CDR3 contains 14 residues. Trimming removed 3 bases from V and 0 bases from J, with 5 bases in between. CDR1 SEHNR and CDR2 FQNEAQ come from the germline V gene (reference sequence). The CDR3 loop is CASSFSATNEKLFF. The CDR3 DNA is TGTGCCAGCAGCTTCTCCGCAACTAATGAAAAACTGTTTTTT.

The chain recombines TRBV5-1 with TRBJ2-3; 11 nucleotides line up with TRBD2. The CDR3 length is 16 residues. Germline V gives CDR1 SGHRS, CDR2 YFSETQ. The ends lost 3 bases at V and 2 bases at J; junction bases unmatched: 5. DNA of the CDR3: TGCGCCAGCAGCTCCGGGACTAGCGGAGCCACAGATACGCAGTATTTT. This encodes CASSSGTSGATDTQYF.

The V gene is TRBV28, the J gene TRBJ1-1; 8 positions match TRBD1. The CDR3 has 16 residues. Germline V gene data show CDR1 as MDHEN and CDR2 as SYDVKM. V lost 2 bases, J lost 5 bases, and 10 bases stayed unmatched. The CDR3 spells CASSLATGQGKTEAFF. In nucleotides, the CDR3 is TGTGCCAGCAGTTTAGCTACAGGACAGGGAAAGACTGAAGCTTTCTTT.

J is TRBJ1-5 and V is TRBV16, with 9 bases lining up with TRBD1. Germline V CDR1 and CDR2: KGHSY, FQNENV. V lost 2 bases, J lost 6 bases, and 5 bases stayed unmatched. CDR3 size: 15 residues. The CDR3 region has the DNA TGTGCCAGCAGCCAAGCACAGGGGGCGTTTCAGCCCCAGCATTTT. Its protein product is CASSQAQGAFQPQHF.

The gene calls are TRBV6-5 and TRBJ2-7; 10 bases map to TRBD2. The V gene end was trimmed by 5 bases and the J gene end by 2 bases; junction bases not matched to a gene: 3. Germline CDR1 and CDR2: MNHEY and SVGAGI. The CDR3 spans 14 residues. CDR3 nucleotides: TGTGCCAGCAGTCTAGCGGGAGCCACCTACGAGCAGTACTTC. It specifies CASSLAGATYEQYF.

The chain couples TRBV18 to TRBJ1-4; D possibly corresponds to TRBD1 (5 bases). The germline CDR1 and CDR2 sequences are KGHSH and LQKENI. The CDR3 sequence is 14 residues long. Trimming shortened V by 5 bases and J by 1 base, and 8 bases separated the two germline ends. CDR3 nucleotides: TGTGCCAGCTCAAGCCAGGGAACTAATGAAAAACTGTTTTTT. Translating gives CASSSQGTNEKLFF.

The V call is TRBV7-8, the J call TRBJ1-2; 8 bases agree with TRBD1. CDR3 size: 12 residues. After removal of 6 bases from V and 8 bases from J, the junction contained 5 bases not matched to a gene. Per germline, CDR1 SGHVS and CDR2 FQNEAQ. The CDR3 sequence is CASRRTGQGYTF. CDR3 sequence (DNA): TGTGCCAGCAGACGGACAGGGCAAGGCTACACCTTC. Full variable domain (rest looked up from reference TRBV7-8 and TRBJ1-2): GAGVSQSPRYKVAKRGQDVALRCDPISGHVSLFWYQQALGQGPEFLTYFQNEAQLDKSGLPSDRFFAERPEGSVSTLKIQRTQQEDSAVYLCASRRTGQGYTFGSGTRLTVV.

In DNA, the CDR3 is TGTGCCAGCAGCGTATGGGCCAGCGGGAGGACAGATACGCAGTATTTT. As protein: CASSVWASGRTDTQYF. The chain carries TRBV9 and TRBJ2-3; TRBD2 matches at 9 bases. Germline CDR1 and CDR2: SGDLS and YYNGEE. The CDR3 runs to 16 residues. The ends lost 1 base at V and 3 bases at J; junction bases unmatched: 6.